The sequence of this T cell receptor (beta chain) was determined in a study of T cells after yellow fever vaccination. TCRdb ran MiXCR on the 5' RACE reads and lists one entry per CDR3 protein. The sample lists around 250,000 distinct CDR3 sequences, around 4.9% occurring once. This clonotype was counted between two and nine times. The germline gives CDR1 SGHTA, CDR2 FQGNSA. Trimming shortened V by 3 bases and J by 6 bases, and 12 bases separated the two germline ends. The CDR3 has 13 amino acids. Source: CD4+ T cells sorted from PBMCs, taken on the day of the yellow fever booster vaccination. The origin of this receptor is a man between 18 and 35 years old who received the YFV17D yellow fever vaccine. This chain connects TRBV7-2 to TRBJ2-7; maybe TRBD1 (6 bases). DNA of the CDR3: TGTGCCAGCAGCTTTGGGCGACAGGTCGAGCAGTACTTC. This translates into CASSFGRQVEQYF.